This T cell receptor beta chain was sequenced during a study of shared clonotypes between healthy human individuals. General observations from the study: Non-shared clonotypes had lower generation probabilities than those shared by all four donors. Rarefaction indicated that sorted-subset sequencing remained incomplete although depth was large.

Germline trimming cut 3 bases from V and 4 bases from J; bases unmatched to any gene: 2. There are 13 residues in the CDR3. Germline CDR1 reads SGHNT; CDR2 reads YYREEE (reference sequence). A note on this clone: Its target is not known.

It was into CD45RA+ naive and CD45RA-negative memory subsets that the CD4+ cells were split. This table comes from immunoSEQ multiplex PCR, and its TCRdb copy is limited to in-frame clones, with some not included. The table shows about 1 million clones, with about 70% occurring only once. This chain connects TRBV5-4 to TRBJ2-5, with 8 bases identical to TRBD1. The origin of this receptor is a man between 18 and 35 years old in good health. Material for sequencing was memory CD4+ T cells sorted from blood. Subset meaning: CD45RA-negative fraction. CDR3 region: CASSSGGGETQYF. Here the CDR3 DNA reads TGTGCCAGCAGCTCAGGGGGCGGAGAGACCCAGTACTTC. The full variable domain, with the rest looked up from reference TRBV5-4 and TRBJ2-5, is ETGVTQSPTHLIKTRGQQVTLRCSSQSGHNTVSWYQQALGQGPQFIFQYYREEENGRGNFPPRFSGLQFPNYSSELNVNALELDDSALYLCASSSGGGETQYFGPGTRLLVL.